This TCR beta chain was sequenced for a study of T-cell reconstitution after alpha-beta-depleted transplantation in children. The CDR3 has 14 residues. With 1 base removed from V and 8 bases from J, the gap between germline ends came to 14 bases. Looked up from germline, CDR1 is SEHNR and CDR2 is FQNEAQ (reference sequence). The authors prepared the TCRbeta library with unique molecular identifiers. One entry per CDR3 protein results from TCRdb running MiXCR on the PCR reads. The sample records just under 550,000 distinct CDR3 sequences, around 18% being singletons. The sequence came from a human donor who donated a stem cell graft to a child with acute lymphoblastic leukemia. The sequenced sample was PBMCs from the stem cell graft donor, obtained from the stem cell graft. V gene TRBV7-9 combines with J gene TRBJ1-2; D gene ambiguous. Here the CDR3 DNA reads TGTGCCAGCAGCTTAGGATTAACCGGAGGGGGCTACACCTTC. Amino acids: CASSLGLTGGGYTF.